The table lists the clone carrying this T cell receptor beta chain with a few counts. This sample is part of a study of blood T cells in healthy people across ages. This CDR3 spans 15 amino acids. The J segment lost 9 bases and the V segment lost 1 base, leaving 7 bases of the junction unmatched. The germline gives CDR1 SGHTA, CDR2 FQGNSA. A J-beta primer mix and a sample-barcoded 5' primer were used in a second PCR of roughly 7 to 12 cycles. TCRdb recomputed calls from the 5' RACE reads with MiXCR, one row per CDR3 protein. The sample lists some 1,500,000 distinct CDR3 sequences, 35% to 45% occurring once.

The receptor was isolated from a young woman in good health. Sequenced: blood. The chain links TRBV7-2 to TRBJ2-1, with 9 bases lining up with TRBD2. The CDR3 loop is CASSLVTSGWSEQFF. The DNA for the CDR3 is TGTGCCAGCAGCTTAGTGACTAGCGGATGGAGTGAGCAGTTCTTC.